A single sample gave rise to the 11 T cell receptor beta chains below, sequenced in a study of blood T cells in healthy people across ages. Then a second PCR, running roughly 7 to 11 cycles, was carried out with a sample-barcoded 5' primer and a J-beta primer mix. TCRdb processed the 5' RACE reads anew with MiXCR; each CDR3 protein has one entry. The sample has around 1.5 million distinct CDR3 sequences, roughly 64% seen once. The sequenced sample consisted of blood. The source of these receptors is a man younger than 35 in good health.

There are a few counts of this clonotype. The V call is TRBV6-1, the J call TRBJ2-4; 7 nucleotides match TRBD1. TRBJ2-7 explains the end of the DNA better; the J call may be wrong. Germline V gene data show CDR1 as MNHNS and CDR2 as SASEGT. The CDR3 consists of 18 residues. The CDR3 DNA reads as TGTGCCAGCTGCCCGACAGGGACCCTAGACCTATTAACCTACGAGCAGTACTTC. Amino acids: CASCPTGTLDLLTYEQYF.

The rearrangement uses TRBV5-6 and TRBJ1-3, with a possible D match to TRBD1 (5 bases). Germline loops: CDR1 SGHDT, CDR2 YYEEEE. Between the trimmed V and J ends, which lost 3 bases and 0 bases, there was a span of 10 bases. The CDR3 runs 15 residues. Here the CDR3 reads CASSSGPHSGNTIYF. The CDR3 DNA is TGTGCCAGCAGCTCGGGGCCCCACTCTGGAAACACCATATATTTT.

This clonotype was found once. This chain joins TRBV10-3 and TRBJ1-6; D call uncertain. V was trimmed by 7 bases and J by 7 bases, leaving 8 bases between them. Germline CDR1 reads ENHRY; CDR2 reads SYGVKD. The CDR3 consists of 12 residues. Written as DNA, the CDR3 is TGTGCCATCAAACAGACGAATTCACCCCTCCACTTT. This translates into CAIKQTNSPLHF.

In this sample, this clonotype turned up a few times. The gene calls are TRBV29-1 and TRBJ2-7, with D perhaps matching TRBD2 (6 bases). The CDR3 loop spans 13 amino acids. V lost 7 bases and J 2 bases, leaving 15 bases between the germline ends. The V gene's germline CDR1 is SQVTM and CDR2 ANQGSEA. The CDR3, as DNA: TGCAGCGCCTTTAGCGGAAAAGCCTACGAGCAGTACTTC. This gives the protein CSAFSGKAYEQYF.

The rearrangement joins TRBV20-1 to TRBJ2-7, with a weak D call TRBD1 (7 bases). The CDR3 sequence is 13 residues long. Germline values: CDR1 DFQATT, CDR2 SNEGSKA (reference sequence). V was trimmed by 5 bases and J by 0 bases, leaving 11 bases between them. The CDR3, as DNA: TGCAGTGCTTGGCAGGGGGGCTCCTACGAGCAGTACTTC. Amino acids: CSAWQGGSYEQYF.

The V call is TRBV27, the J call TRBJ2-1; 10 bases are a match to TRBD2. CDR1 MNHEY and CDR2 SMNVEV come from the germline V gene (reference sequence). V lost 4 bases and J lost 2; bases outside the gene matches: 11. This CDR3 is built from 18 residues. This chain's CDR3 is CASSWALAGVSTYNEQFF. In nucleotides, the CDR3 is TGTGCCAGCAGTTGGGCCCTAGCGGGGGTCTCCACCTACAATGAGCAGTTCTTC.

A few counts support this clonotype. This rearrangement joins TRBV12-3 or TRBV12-4 to TRBJ2-7, with 7 bases matching TRBD1. The CDR3 sequence is 14 residues long. V was pared by 5 bases and J by 2 bases, with 6 bases of the junction left unmatched. CDR3 nucleotides: TGTGCCAGCAGTCCGACAGGGCTCCCCTACGAGCAGTACTTC. Translation: CASSPTGLPYEQYF.

The J gene is TRBJ2-7, the V gene TRBV5-5; D remains ambiguous. The V gene lost 0 bases and the J gene lost 4 bases, with 11 bases spanning the gap. The CDR3 has 14 amino acids. Per the germline V gene, CDR1 is SGHKS and CDR2 is YYEKEE (reference sequence). The DNA for the CDR3 is TGTGCCAGCAGCTTGGCCCCGCTGGATTACGAGCAGTACTTC. Encoded protein: CASSLAPLDYEQYF.

This sequence joins TRBV20-1 and TRBJ2-3; 7 bases match TRBD2. Trimming at V came to 2 bases and at J to 2 bases, leaving 4 bases not matched to a gene. Germline V gives CDR1 DFQATT, CDR2 SNEGSKA (reference sequence). There are 14 residues in the CDR3. CDR3 amino acids: CSARFAGVTDTQYF. The CDR3, as DNA: TGCAGTGCTAGATTTGCGGGGGTCACAGATACGCAGTATTTT.

The chain joins TRBV7-9 to TRBJ2-3, with D unresolved. In germline, CDR1 is SEHNR, CDR2 FQNEAQ (reference sequence). The CDR3 is made up of 18 amino acids. V shed 1 base and J shed 2 bases, with 19 bases lying between them. CDR3 nucleotide sequence: TGTGCCAGCAGCTTAGGGGGTACGTACAGAGTCTTCACAGATACGCAGTATTTT. Amino acid sequence: CASSLGGTYRVFTDTQYF.

This clonotype has a single count. The rearrangement links TRBV6-1 to TRBJ2-1; D perhaps matches TRBD1 (6 bases). Germline loops: CDR1 MNHNS, CDR2 SASEGT. This CDR3 has 13 amino acids. V was trimmed by 2 bases and J by 8 bases, leaving 10 bases between them. CDR3 amino acids: CASSETGYHEQFF. The CDR3 nucleotides read TGTGCCAGCAGTGAAACAGGGTACCATGAGCAGTTCTTC.